This TCR beta chain was captured in a study of shared clonotypes between healthy human individuals. General study findings and limits: Represented genetic and exposure-history diversity was restricted by having few donors. Non-shared clonotypes displayed generation probabilities falling below those of clonotypes present in all four donors.

CD45RO-negative CD8 cells positively selected for CCR7 made up the naive population, which excluded terminally differentiated effector memory CD45RA+ cells. Between the trimmed V and J ends, which lost 0 bases and 6 bases, there was a span of 14 bases. The CDR3 runs 15 residues. The germline V gene encodes CDR1 SGHVT and CDR2 SQSDAQ. The repertoire was sequenced with immunoSEQ multiplex PCR; TCRdb's copy has only in-frame clones and lacks some. This table holds around 1.9 million clones, roughly 95% found once. Only one count was recorded for this clone. Its target is unknown. This sequence originates from a man aged 18 to 29 in good health. Some clones in this sample may be carry-over from other donors' samples. The sample consisted of naive CD8+ T cells from PBMCs. J is TRBJ1-2 and V is TRBV7-4; D is possibly TRBD1 (5 bases). The CDR3 region is CASSLAGAISDGYTF. The CDR3, as DNA: TGTGCCAGCAGCTTAGCCGGGGCCATAAGTGATGGCTACACCTTC.